Following are 11 T cell receptor beta chains from one sample sequenced in a study of T cells in Graves' hyperthyroidism and ophthalmopathy (dated by TCRdb to between 2017 and 2020). The library was produced with multiplex PCR. The run used an Illumina HiSeq 2000. The TCR beta CDR3 regions were amplified from RNA transcripts. The TCR CDR3 was subjected to a first round of RT-PCR using the HTBI primer set and the Qiagen OneStep RT-PCR kit. The raw public data were reprocessed by TCRdb itself: fastp quality trimming at Q25, MiXCR clonotype calling, in-frame beta chains only. CDR3 protein sequences are deduplicated, and each keeps its most common genes and DNA. The sample table contains hundreds of thousands of distinct CDR3 sequences; only one count was recorded for more than 15% of them. The ten largest clones take up roughly an eighth of the sample. Sequences were obtained from blood. Every receptor here comes from a young woman with Graves' hyperthyroidism.

The table lists this clonotype with many counts. The rearrangement links TRBV11-2 to TRBJ2-4; no definite D call. The CDR3 is 17 amino acids. Germline V gene lookup returns CDR1 SGHAT and CDR2 FQNNGV. The ends were cut back, 5 bases at V and 0 bases at J, with 17 bases in the middle. CDR3 residues: CASSQRLLTLAKNIQYF. The CDR3 DNA follows: TGTGCCAGCAGCCAGAGACTCCTGACTTTAGCCAAAAACATTCAGTACTTC.

This clonotype came up many times. The chain is built from TRBV2 and TRBJ2-5, with 8 bases matching TRBD2. CDR1 and CDR2 (germline): SNHLY, FYNNEI. The CDR3 has 13 amino acids. CDR3 sequence reads: CALGGDIAETQYF. The CDR3 nucleotides read TGTGCGCTCGGGGGGGATATTGCTGAGACCCAGTACTTC.

This clonotype was seen at least ten times. This chain uses TRBV2 with TRBJ2-1; D gene ambiguous. Germline V gene data show CDR1 as SNHLY and CDR2 as FYNNEI. The length of the CDR3 is 14 residues. Between the trimmed V and J ends, which lost 3 bases and 7 bases, there was a span of 13 bases. This CDR3 reads CASSDMLGVNEQFF. The CDR3 DNA is TGTGCCAGCAGTGACATGCTTGGGGTAAATGAGCAGTTCTTC.

The chain carries TRBV7-9 and TRBJ1-3; D remains ambiguous. The CDR3 consists of 15 residues. Germline V lookup: CDR1 SEHNR, CDR2 FQNEAQ (reference sequence). Trimming took off 6 bases at V and 2 bases at J, with 14 bases between the two ends. The CDR3 DNA sequence: TGTGCCAGCAGGGAAGAGGTTTTCCCTGGAAACACCATATATTTT. Translating gives CASREEVFPGNTIYF.

This clonotype was seen many times. V and J are TRBV5-1 and TRBJ2-5; tentative D call: TRBD2 (5 bases). The CDR3 is made up of 16 amino acids. Trimming removed 0 bases at V and 0 bases at J, with 12 bases between. Germline loops: CDR1 SGHRS, CDR2 YFSETQ. The CDR3 coding sequence is TGCGCCAGCAGCTTGGCGGGGATGACCAACCAAGAGACCCAGTACTTC. This sequence encodes CASSLAGMTNQETQYF.

V and J are TRBV6-2 or TRBV6-3 and TRBJ2-3; 15 bases are a match to TRBD2. This CDR3 is 16 amino acids long. Germline V gives CDR1 MNHEY, CDR2 SVGEGT. After removal of 7 bases from V and 3 bases from J, the junction contained 5 bases not matched to a gene. The CDR3 loop reads CASTKGLAGGTDTQYF. CDR3 bases: TGTGCCAGCACCAAGGGACTAGCGGGGGGAACAGATACGCAGTATTTT.

This sequence joins TRBV4-1 and TRBJ2-5, with no clear D. Trimming pared 1 base from V and 5 bases from J, leaving 11 bases between. The CDR3 is 14 residues long. The germline V gene has CDR1 MGHRA and CDR2 YSYEKL. This CDR3 reads CASSQGLQFETQYF. The CDR3, as DNA: TGCGCCAGCAGCCAAGGGTTACAGTTCGAGACCCAGTACTTC.

This chain links TRBV19 with TRBJ2-1, with TRBD2 identical over 10 bases. Losses at the gene ends were 7 bases for V and 6 bases for J; bases not matched to a gene: 9. CDR3 length: 15 amino acids. Germline V gene sequence: CDR1 LNHDA, CDR2 SQIVND (reference sequence). The CDR3 DNA reads TGTGCCAGTACCCCTAGCGGGAGCAGAATCAATGAGCAGTTCTTC. Translation gives CASTPSGSRINEQFF.

This chain connects TRBV5-1 to TRBJ2-3; tentative D call: TRBD2 (6 bases). The germline CDR1 and CDR2 sequences are SGHRS and YFSETQ. The CDR3 runs to 14 residues. Trimming took off 0 bases at V and 5 bases at J, with 10 bases between the two ends. The CDR3 DNA reads as TGCGCCAGCAGCTTGGCATGGGGACTAGATACGCAGTATTTT. Its protein is CASSLAWGLDTQYF.

This clonotype has only a few counts. The gene calls are TRBV18 and TRBJ2-3; 8 nucleotides agree with TRBD2. Germline CDR1 KGHSH, CDR2 LQKENI. V lost 1 base, J lost 0 bases, and 6 bases stayed unmatched. The CDR3 loop spans 17 amino acids. The CDR3 protein is CASSPLIAGISTDTQYF. CDR3 DNA: TGTGCCAGCTCACCACTAATAGCGGGGATTAGCACAGATACGCAGTATTTT.

The chain links TRBV28 to TRBJ2-1, with D perhaps matching TRBD1 (6 bases). Trimming removed 6 bases from V and 9 bases from J, with 18 bases in between. The CDR3 sequence is 14 residues long. CDR1 is MDHEN, CDR2 SYDVKM, per germline. This chain's CDR3 is CASSTSTEGGEQFF. DNA of the CDR3: TGTGCCAGCAGCACTTCCACTGAAGGGGGTGAGCAGTTCTTC.